This passage covers 24 T cell receptor beta chains from one sample sequenced in a study of CD8 T cells in Susac syndrome. RNA, at roughly 0.5 to 1 ug, was reverse transcribed with random hexamers. TCRdb redid the calling of the immunoSEQ multiplex PCR reads with MiXCR, one entry per CDR3 protein. The sample contains more than 110,000 distinct CDR3 sequences, nearly 95% of which appear only once. Sequencing input: CD8+ T cells from PBMCs. The receptors were gathered from a human donor in good health.

J is TRBJ1-1 and V is TRBV7-9; D uncertain. CDR3 length: 12 residues. V was cut by 6 bases and J by 1 base, with 6 bases left in between. Germline CDR1 and CDR2: SEHNR and FQNEAQ (reference sequence). Here the CDR3 DNA reads TGTGCCAGCAGTATTCCGAACACTGAAGCTTTCTTT. Amino acids: CASSIPNTEAFF.

The chain is built from TRBV20-1 and TRBJ2-7; no clear D gene. Trimming removed 4 bases from V and 0 bases from J, with 13 bases in between. The CDR3 has 14 amino acids. Per the germline V gene, CDR1 is DFQATT and CDR2 is SNEGSKA (reference sequence). CDR3 coding DNA: TGCAGTGCTATCATGGGCAGAAGCTCCTACGAGCAGTACTTC. Translation: CSAIMGRSSYEQYF.

The chain uses TRBV18 and TRBJ2-4; 7 bases are shared with TRBD1. The trim removed 6 bases at V and 2 bases at J, leaving 7 bases unmatched. The CDR3 consists of 15 residues. The V gene's germline CDR1 is KGHSH and CDR2 LQKENI. The DNA of the CDR3 is TGTGCCAGCTCCGACCCACAGGGGTCCAAAAACATTCAGTACTTC. Translation: CASSDPQGSKNIQYF.

This clonotype was seen only once. The chain is built from TRBV7-9 and TRBJ1-2; 9 positions match TRBD1. Germline loops: CDR1 SEHNR, CDR2 FQNEAQ (reference sequence). CDR3 size: 13 residues. Unmatched junction bases numbered 6, after V lost 5 bases and J lost 8 bases. The DNA of the CDR3 is TGTGCCAGCAGCCCTAGGGACAGGGACGGCTACACCTTC. Its translation is CASSPRDRDGYTF.

This clonotype has just one count. The CDR3 protein is CASSRYSGTNQNEQFF. As DNA, the CDR3 is TGTGCCAGCAGCCGCTATAGCGGGACTAATCAGAATGAGCAGTTCTTC. The gene calls are TRBV4-2 and TRBJ2-1, with 8 bases identical to TRBD2. With 4 bases clipped from V and 7 bases from J, the junction kept 12 bases outside the gene matches. CDR3 size: 16 residues. Germline CDR1 LGHNA, CDR2 YNFKEQ.

The V and J genes are TRBV29-1 and TRBJ2-2; D might be TRBD1 (6 bases). CDR3 size: 14 residues. The germline V gene encodes CDR1 SQVTM and CDR2 ANQGSEA. Trimming cost V 7 bases and J 1 base, with 13 bases left between them. The CDR3 reads CSAPHRENTGELFF. CDR3 bases: TGCAGCGCTCCGCACAGGGAGAACACCGGGGAGCTGTTTTTT.

The rearrangement joins TRBV27 to TRBJ2-3; D is undetermined. Germline CDR1 MNHEY, CDR2 SMNVEV (reference sequence). This CDR3 has 12 residues. The germline V and J ends were trimmed by 3 bases and 6 bases, with 7 bases remaining between them. CDR3 residues: CASSFTADTQYF. The CDR3 DNA follows: TGTGCCAGCAGTTTTACTGCCGATACGCAGTATTTT.

The chain couples TRBV30 to TRBJ2-2; D gene uncertain. V lost 0 bases, J lost 0 bases, and 2 bases lay in between. Germline values: CDR1 GTSNPN, CDR2 SVGIG (reference sequence). CDR3 length equals 13 residues. In DNA, the CDR3 is TGTGCCTGGAGTGTTTCGAACACCGGGGAGCTGTTTTTT. Translating gives CAWSVSNTGELFF.

The V call is TRBV14, the J call TRBJ1-1; the match to TRBD1 covers 7 bases. The trim removed 4 bases at V and 3 bases at J, leaving 5 bases unmatched. From germline, CDR1 is SGHDN and CDR2 FVKESK. This CDR3 is 14 amino acids long. The DNA for the CDR3 is TGTGCCAGCAGCCCTGGACAGGCTTACACTGAAGCTTTCTTT. Its protein is CASSPGQAYTEAFF.

The V call is TRBV15, the J call TRBJ2-7, with a tentative D call TRBD2 (5 bases). Trimming pared 5 bases from V and 0 bases from J, leaving 8 bases between. Germline CDR1 reads LNHNV; CDR2 reads YYDKDF (reference sequence). There are 13 residues in the CDR3. The CDR3, as DNA: TGTGCCACCAGCGTAGGGAGCTCCTACGAGCAGTACTTC. It is translated as CATSVGSSYEQYF. The full variable domain, in which reference TRBV15 and TRBJ2-7 provide the parts outside the CDR3, is DAMVIQNPRYQVTQFGKPVTLSCSQTLNHNVMYWYQQKSSQAPKLLFHYYDKDFNNEADTPDNFQSRRPNTSFCFLDIRSPGLGDTAMYLCATSVGSSYEQYFGPGTRLTVT.

V usage is TRBV6-5 and J usage is TRBJ2-1; D uncertain. The V end was cut by 0 bases, the J end by 0 bases, with 9 bases between. The CDR3 has 16 amino acids. Germline CDR1 is MNHEY and CDR2 is SVGAGI. The CDR3 protein is CASSYSELSSYNEQFF. The CDR3 bases are TGTGCCAGCAGTTACTCAGAGCTGAGCTCCTACAATGAGCAGTTCTTC.

V and J are TRBV18 and TRBJ1-1; D gene unclear. The CDR3 is 14 residues long. Germline lookup yields CDR1 KGHSH and CDR2 LQKENI. V dropped 2 bases and J dropped 1 base, with 8 bases sitting between them. The CDR3 DNA sequence: TGTGCCAGCTCACCAGAGCAGCCGAACACTGAAGCTTTCTTT. This translates into CASSPEQPNTEAFF.

This rearrangement joins TRBV18 to TRBJ2-1; TRBD1 is a possible D gene (6 bases). In germline, CDR1 is KGHSH, CDR2 LQKENI. Trimming shortened V by 3 bases and J by 8 bases, and 11 bases separated the two germline ends. This CDR3 region has 13 residues. The CDR3 DNA reads as TGTGCCAGCTCACCGAGGTCAGGGGATGAGCAGTTCTTC. Its translation is CASSPRSGDEQFF.

The chain links TRBV7-3 to TRBJ2-7, with 10 bases fitting TRBD2. The J segment lost 3 bases and the V segment lost 0 bases, leaving 2 bases of the junction unmatched. Per germline, CDR1 SGHTA and CDR2 FQGTGA. The CDR3 spans 15 residues. The CDR3 loop reads CASSLTGTSVYEQYF. The CDR3 coding sequence is TGTGCCAGCAGCTTAACTGGGACTAGCGTCTACGAGCAGTACTTC.

CDR3 sequence: CASKGGGPQETQYF. The CDR3 DNA is TGTGCCAGCAAGGGCGGGGGGCCTCAAGAGACCCAGTACTTC. This chain connects TRBV27 to TRBJ2-5; 8 positions agree with TRBD2. The CDR3 loop spans 14 amino acids. The germline CDR1 and CDR2 sequences are MNHEY and SMNVEV (reference sequence). V trimming: 7 bases; J trimming: 2 bases; junction bases outside the gene matches: 6.

In its sample, this clonotype was seen once. The V and J genes are TRBV18 and TRBJ2-1, with D perhaps matching TRBD1 (5 bases). CDR1 is KGHSH and CDR2 is LQKENI in the germline V gene. V was pared by 1 base and J by 10 bases, with 20 bases between. The CDR3 spans 16 residues. The CDR3 DNA reads TGTGCCAGCTCACCACGTCCAGGATGGGGCCCTTTGGAGCAGTTCTTC. Its translation: CASSPRPGWGPLEQFF.

This sequence joins TRBV14 and TRBJ2-1; maybe TRBD2 (5 bases). Germline V gene sequence: CDR1 SGHDN, CDR2 FVKESK. The V and J ends lost 6 bases and 3 bases respectively, with 12 bases between them. This CDR3 comprises 14 residues. The chain's CDR3 is CASSLFGNYNEQFF. In DNA form, the CDR3 reads TGTGCCAGCAGTCTTTTCGGGAACTACAATGAGCAGTTCTTC. The whole variable domain, remainder taken from reference TRBV14 and TRBJ2-1, is EAGVTQFPSHSVIEKGQTVTLRCDPISGHDNLYWYRRVMGKEIKFLLHFVKESKQDESGMPNNRFLAERTGGTYSTLKVQPAELEDSGVYFCASSLFGNYNEQFFGPGTRLTVL.

The V and J genes are TRBV18 and TRBJ2-1; possible D gene TRBD1, 6 bases. The CDR3 extends over 14 amino acids. CDR1 and CDR2 (germline): KGHSH, LQKENI. Trimming cost V 4 bases and J 7 bases, with 14 bases left between them. CDR3 loop: CASSLEGVGNEQFF. CDR3 in DNA: TGTGCCAGCTCACTCGAGGGGGTTGGGAATGAGCAGTTCTTC.

This chain connects TRBV9 to TRBJ2-1; 7 positions agree with TRBD2. Trimming at V came to 0 bases and at J to 8 bases, leaving 11 bases not matched to a gene. The CDR3 totals 16 residues. Germline V gives CDR1 SGDLS, CDR2 YYNGEE. The CDR3 region is CASSVGGRREPHEQFF. CDR3 sequence (DNA): TGTGCCAGCAGCGTAGGGGGTAGGCGGGAGCCACATGAGCAGTTCTTC.

The chain has TRBV4-3 and TRBJ2-1, with 10 bases aligning to TRBD2. J lost 4 bases, V lost 4 bases, and 7 bases had no gene match. The CDR3 contains 16 residues. Germline values: CDR1 LGHNA, CDR2 YSLEER. The CDR3 bases are TGCGCCAGCAGCCCATCTGGACTAGCGGTTTACAATGAGCAGTTCTTC. Protein product: CASSPSGLAVYNEQFF.

The chain recombines TRBV29-1 with TRBJ1-1; no clear D gene. This CDR3 region has 15 residues. Trimming cost V 3 bases and J 0 bases, with 14 bases left between them. Germline values: CDR1 SQVTM, CDR2 ANQGSEA. CDR3 protein: CSVEGPGQMNTEAFF. In DNA, the CDR3 is TGCAGCGTTGAGGGTCCCGGCCAGATGAACACTGAAGCTTTCTTT.

In DNA form, the CDR3 reads TGTGCCGAACAAATACAGGGGCCATTATCCACTGAAGCTTTCTTT. Translated: CAEQIQGPLSTEAFF. V gene TRBV27 combines with J gene TRBJ1-1; 7 bases map to TRBD1. Germline assignment: CDR1 MNHEY and CDR2 SMNVEV (reference sequence). After removal of 11 bases from V and 4 bases from J, the junction contained 16 bases not matched to a gene. The CDR3 length is 15 residues.

The chain carries TRBV27 and TRBJ2-5; 7 positions agree with TRBD2. The CDR3 has 14 residues. Trimming removed 8 bases from V and 7 bases from J; junction bases left unmatched: 13. The germline CDR1 and CDR2 sequences are MNHEY and SMNVEV (reference sequence). Written as DNA, the CDR3 is TGTGCCAGCTCTGGTCTGGGGAGGGTTGGGACCCAGTACTTC. Its translation is CASSGLGRVGTQYF.

V gene TRBV4-1 combines with J gene TRBJ1-2; TRBD1 matches 7 bases. J lost 5 bases, V lost 3 bases, and 3 bases had no gene match. The CDR3 runs to 13 residues. CDR1 and CDR2 (germline): MGHRA, YSYEKL. Here the CDR3 DNA reads TGCGCCAGCAGCCAGGTACAGGGGTATGGCTACACCTTC. It encodes CASSQVQGYGYTF.